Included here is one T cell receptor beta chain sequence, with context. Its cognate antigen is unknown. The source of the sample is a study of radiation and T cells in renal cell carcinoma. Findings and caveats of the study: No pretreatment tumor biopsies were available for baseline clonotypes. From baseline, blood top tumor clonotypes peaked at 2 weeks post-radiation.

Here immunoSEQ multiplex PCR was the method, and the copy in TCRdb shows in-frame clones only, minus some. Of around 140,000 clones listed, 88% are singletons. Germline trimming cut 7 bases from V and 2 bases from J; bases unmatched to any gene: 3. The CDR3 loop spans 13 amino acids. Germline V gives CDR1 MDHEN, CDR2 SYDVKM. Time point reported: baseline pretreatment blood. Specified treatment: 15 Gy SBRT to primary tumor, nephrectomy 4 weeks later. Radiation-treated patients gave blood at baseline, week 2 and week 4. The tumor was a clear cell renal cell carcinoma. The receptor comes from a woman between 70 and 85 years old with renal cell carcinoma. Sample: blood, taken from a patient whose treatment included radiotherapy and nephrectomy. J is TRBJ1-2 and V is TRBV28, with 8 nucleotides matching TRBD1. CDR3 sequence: CASTRTGNYGYTF. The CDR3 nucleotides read TGTGCCAGCACCCGGACAGGGAACTATGGCTACACCTTC.